This T cell receptor (beta chain) was recovered during a study of early T cells in non-severe SARS-CoV-2 infection (dated by TCRdb to about 2021). Looking at the study overall: Because TCR sequencing was done on bulk RNA from unsorted whole blood, the alpha and beta chains could not be paired.

This clonotype showed up many times. Its binding antigen is unknown. No base-level quality is on record; no much larger clone is a single base apart. CDR1 and CDR2 are read off the germline V gene as SQVTM and ANQGSEA. V is clipped by 5 bases and J by 3 bases, and the sequence between their germline boundaries is 10 bases long. Including the terminal cysteine and phenylalanine, the CDR3 comprises 12 residues. Just CDR3 DNA is preserved here, 36 bases in frame from base 1. This was a case-control study nested in a cohort of healthcare workers in London, UK, who had nasopharyngeal swab PCR tests and blood samples taken every week. Healthcare workers were recruited during the week of the UK lockdown, between 23 and 31 March 2020, and followed weekly for up to 16 weeks. Library preparation employed 5' RACE. Sequencing relied on a NextSeq 500. The TCR library protocol attached unique molecular identifiers to individual cDNA molecules to correct for sequencing error and PCR bias. Both TCR alpha and beta chains were sequenced, and tight co-correlation was observed between alpha and beta sequence abundances in each sample. Processing in the source paper ran as follows. V gene, J gene and CDR3 annotation of TCR sequences was performed with Decombinator V4. Expanded TCRs were defined as changing significantly between any two time points under a Poisson model with p below 0.0001. TCR abundances were normalised to the total number of TCRs sequenced per sample and were expressed as counts per million. MAIT TCRs were defined by TRAV1-2 paired with TRAJ12, TRAJ20 or TRAJ33, and iNKT TCRs by TRAV10 paired with TRAJ18. VDJdb, accessed 1 November 2021, was searched for CMV, EBV and SARS-CoV-2 annotated TCRs, with TCRs annotated for multiple antigens excluded. Through fastp at Q25 and MiXCR, TCRdb rebuilt clones from the public reads, retaining in-frame beta chains. One record per CDR3 amino acid sequence lists the most common genes and DNA. TCRdb's processing, not the study's, gives the V and J calls here. The table for this sample lists 25,000 to 30,000 distinct CDR3 sequences; around 4.5% of them were counted only once. Of the sample, about a tenth falls within the top ten clones.

Overall study results and their limits: VDJdb matching was skewed toward anti-spike CD8 responses, so virus-specific expansions were likely underestimated and private and CD4 specificities were missed.

The sequenced sample consisted of whole blood. The chain links TRBV29-1 with TRBJ1-1, with the D gene not clear enough to name. This clonotype was sampled from an adult who was a healthcare worker with PCR-confirmed SARS-CoV-2 infection or an uninfected control (not recorded which). The DNA sequence is TGCAGCGTTCGTTCCCGGGACACTGAAGCTTTCTTT. Its coded protein is CSVRSRDTEAFF.